This TCR beta chain stems from a study of T-cell memory formation after mild COVID-19. Study-wide results and caveats: The finding that pre-infection memory included some responding clones suggested that cross-reactive memory joined.

In this sample, this clonotype turned up a few times. Antigen: not known. The V and J ends lost 5 bases and 8 bases, in that order; junction bases with no gene match: 9. Germline CDR1 is MNHEY and CDR2 is SVGAGI. The CDR3 has 15 residues. In TCRdb, the 5' RACE reads were re-called with MiXCR into one record per CDR3 protein. The sample has about 49,000 distinct CDR3 sequences, 7% to 8% seen once. The sequencing sample was made of PBMCs or a T cell subset sorted from them (not recorded which). This TCR was sampled from a young man who had mild COVID-19 (a few samples of this study predate the infection). Cell type and time point are not known. The chain combines TRBV6-5 with TRBJ1-6; 7 nucleotides agree with TRBD1. CDR3 in amino acids: CASSRVTGWDSPLHF. The CDR3 coding sequence is TGTGCCAGCAGTAGGGTGACAGGGTGGGATTCACCCCTCCACTTT.